This T cell receptor beta chain comes out of a study of cytomegalovirus exposure and HLA in healthy donors. PCR used 60 Vbeta primers and 13 Jbeta primers. Profiled with immunoSEQ multiplex PCR; TCRdb holds only in-frame clones, not every one. The sample data list around 120,000 clones. The V end was cut by 10 bases, the J end by 0 bases, with 12 bases between. Germline V gene sequence: CDR1 ENHRY, CDR2 SYGVKD. The CDR3 runs to 13 residues. The specimen was PBMCs. The chain employs TRBV10-3 and TRBJ1-2; possibly TRBD1 for D (6 bases). This receptor was taken from a man in his fifties or sixties in good health and CMV-seronegative. CDR3 in DNA: TGTGCCACCGGACAGCCATCTAACTATGGCTACACCTTC. As protein: CATGQPSNYGYTF.